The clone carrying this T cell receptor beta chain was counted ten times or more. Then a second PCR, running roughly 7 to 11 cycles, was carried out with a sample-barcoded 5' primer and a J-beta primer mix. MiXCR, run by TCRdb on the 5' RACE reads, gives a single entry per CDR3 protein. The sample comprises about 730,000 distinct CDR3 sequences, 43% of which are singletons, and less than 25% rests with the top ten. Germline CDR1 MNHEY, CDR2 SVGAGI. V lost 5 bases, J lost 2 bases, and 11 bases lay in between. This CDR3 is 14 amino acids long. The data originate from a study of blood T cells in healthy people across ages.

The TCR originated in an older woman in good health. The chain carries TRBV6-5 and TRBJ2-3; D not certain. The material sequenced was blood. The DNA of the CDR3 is TGTGCCAGCAGTCTTCGGGTCAACACAGATACGCAGTATTTT. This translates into CASSLRVNTDTQYF.